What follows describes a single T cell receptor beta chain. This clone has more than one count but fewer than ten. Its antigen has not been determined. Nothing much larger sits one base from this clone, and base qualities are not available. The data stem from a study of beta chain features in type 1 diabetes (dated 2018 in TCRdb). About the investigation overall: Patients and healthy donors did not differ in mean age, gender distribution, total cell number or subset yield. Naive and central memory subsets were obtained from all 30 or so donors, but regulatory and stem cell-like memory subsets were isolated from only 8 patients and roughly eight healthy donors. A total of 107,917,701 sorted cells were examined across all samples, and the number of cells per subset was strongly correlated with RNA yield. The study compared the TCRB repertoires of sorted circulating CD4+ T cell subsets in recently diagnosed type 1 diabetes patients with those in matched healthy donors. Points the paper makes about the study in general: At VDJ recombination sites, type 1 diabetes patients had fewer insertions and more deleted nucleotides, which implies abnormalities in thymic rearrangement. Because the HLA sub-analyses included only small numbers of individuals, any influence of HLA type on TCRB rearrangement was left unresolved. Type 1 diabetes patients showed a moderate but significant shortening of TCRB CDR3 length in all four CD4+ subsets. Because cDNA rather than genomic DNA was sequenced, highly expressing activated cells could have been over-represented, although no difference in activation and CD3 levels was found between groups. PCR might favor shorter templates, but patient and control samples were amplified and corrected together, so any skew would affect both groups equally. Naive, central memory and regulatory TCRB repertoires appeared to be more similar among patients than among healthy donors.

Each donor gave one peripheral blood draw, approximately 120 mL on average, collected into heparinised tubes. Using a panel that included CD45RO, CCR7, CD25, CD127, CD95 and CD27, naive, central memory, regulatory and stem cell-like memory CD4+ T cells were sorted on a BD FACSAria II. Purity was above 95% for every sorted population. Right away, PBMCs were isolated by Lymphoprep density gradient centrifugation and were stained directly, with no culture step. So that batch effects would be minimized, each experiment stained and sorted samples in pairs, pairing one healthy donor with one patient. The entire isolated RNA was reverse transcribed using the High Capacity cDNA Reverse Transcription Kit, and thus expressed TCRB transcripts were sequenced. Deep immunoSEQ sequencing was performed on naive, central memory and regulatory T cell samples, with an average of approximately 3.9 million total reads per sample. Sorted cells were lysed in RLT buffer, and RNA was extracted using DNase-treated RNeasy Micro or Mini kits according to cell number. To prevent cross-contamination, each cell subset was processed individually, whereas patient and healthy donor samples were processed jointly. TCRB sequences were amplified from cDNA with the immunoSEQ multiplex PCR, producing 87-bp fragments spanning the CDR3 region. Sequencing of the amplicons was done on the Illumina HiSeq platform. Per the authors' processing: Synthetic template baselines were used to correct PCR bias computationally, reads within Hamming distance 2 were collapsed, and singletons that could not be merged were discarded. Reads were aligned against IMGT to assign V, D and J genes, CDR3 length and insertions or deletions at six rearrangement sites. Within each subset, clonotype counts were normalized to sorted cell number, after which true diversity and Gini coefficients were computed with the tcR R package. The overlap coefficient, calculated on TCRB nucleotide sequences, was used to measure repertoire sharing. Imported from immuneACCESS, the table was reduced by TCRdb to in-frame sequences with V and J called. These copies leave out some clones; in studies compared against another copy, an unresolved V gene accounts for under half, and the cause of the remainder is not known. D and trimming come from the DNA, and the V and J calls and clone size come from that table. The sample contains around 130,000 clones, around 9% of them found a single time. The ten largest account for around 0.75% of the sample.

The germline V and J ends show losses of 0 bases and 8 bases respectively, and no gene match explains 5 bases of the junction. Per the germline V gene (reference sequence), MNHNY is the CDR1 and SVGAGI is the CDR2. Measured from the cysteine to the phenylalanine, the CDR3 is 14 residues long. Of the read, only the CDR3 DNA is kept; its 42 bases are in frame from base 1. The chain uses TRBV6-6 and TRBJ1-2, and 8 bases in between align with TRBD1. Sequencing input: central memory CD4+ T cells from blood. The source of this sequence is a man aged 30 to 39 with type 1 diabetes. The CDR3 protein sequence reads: CASSYSFRGRGYTF. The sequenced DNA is TGTGCCAGCAGTTACTCATTCAGGGGGCGCGGCTACACCTTC.